This is a list of T cell receptor beta chains from one sample in a study of cytomegalovirus exposure and HLA in healthy donors. Here immunoSEQ multiplex PCR was the method, and the copy in TCRdb shows in-frame clones only, minus some. The sample holds just under 90,000 clones. The sample taken for sequencing was PBMCs. These receptors were obtained from a girl aged 10 to 17 in good health and CMV-seropositive. The CDR3 runs from the conserved cysteine through the conserved F or W. Each record gives: V gene, D gene, J gene, CDR3 DNA, CDR3 protein. D genes are given only for firm matches.

v_gene: TRBV7-3
d_gene: TRBD2
j_gene: TRBJ2-3
CDR3nt: TGTGCCAGCAGCCTCCGGTTAGCGGGGGGCACAGATACGCAGTATTTT
CDR3aa: CASSLRLAGGTDTQYF

v_gene: TRBV9
d_gene: TRBD1
j_gene: TRBJ2-3
CDR3nt: TGTGCCAGCAGCGTATTCGGGACAGGGGGAACAGATACGCAGTATTTT
CDR3aa: CASSVFGTGGTDTQYF

v_gene: TRBV7-9
d_gene: TRBD1
j_gene: TRBJ2-3
CDR3nt: TGTGCCAGCAGCTCCTTCCGGGACAGTGGCACAGATACGCAGTATTTT
CDR3aa: CASSSFRDSGTDTQYF

v_gene: TRBV4-3
d_gene: .
j_gene: TRBJ2-3
CDR3nt: TGCGCCAGTGCCCCAGGGGCCGGCACAGATACGCAGTATTTT
CDR3aa: CASAPGAGTDTQYF

v_gene: TRBV9
d_gene: TRBD1
j_gene: TRBJ2-2
CDR3nt: TGTGCCAGCAGCGTAGACGCAGGGACAGGGGAATCGGGGGAGCTGTTTTTT
CDR3aa: CASSVDAGTGESGELFF

v_gene: TRBV4-2
d_gene: .
j_gene: TRBJ1-1
CDR3nt: TGTGCCAGCAGCCAAGACTCGGAGAGATCTGAAGCTTTCTTT
CDR3aa: CASSQDSERSEAFF

v_gene: TRBV4-3
d_gene: TRBD1
j_gene: TRBJ1-4
CDR3nt: TGCGCCAGCAGCCAAGGGACAGGGTTGGTAAAACTGTTTTTT
CDR3aa: CASSQGTGLVKLFF

v_gene: TRBV11-2
d_gene: .
j_gene: TRBJ1-1
CDR3nt: TGTGCCAGCAGCTTAGACGGGAGGAACACTGAAGCTTTCTTT
CDR3aa: CASSLDGRNTEAFF

v_gene: TRBV6-5
d_gene: TRBD2
j_gene: TRBJ2-3
CDR3nt: TGTGCCAGCAGTTACGTGGGGAGCGGGGGTGTAGATACGCAGTATTTT
CDR3aa: CASSYVGSGGVDTQYF

v_gene: TRBV9
d_gene: TRBD1
j_gene: TRBJ1-2
CDR3nt: TGTGCCAGCAGCAGGGACAGGGGTAACTATGGCTACACCTTC
CDR3aa: CASSRDRGNYGYTF